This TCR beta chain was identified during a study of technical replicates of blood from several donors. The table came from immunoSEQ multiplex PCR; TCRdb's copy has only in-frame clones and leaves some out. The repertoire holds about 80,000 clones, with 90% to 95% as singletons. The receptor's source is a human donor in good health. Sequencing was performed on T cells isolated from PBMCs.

In nucleotides, the CDR3 is TGTGCCAGCAGTGAAACGAGACAGGGGTCTGGGGCTTTCTTT. It translates to CASSETRQGSGAFF. The rearrangement uses TRBV25-1 and TRBJ1-1; 8 nucleotides line up with TRBD1. This CDR3 is built from 14 residues. Trimming cost V 2 bases and J 11 bases; bases outside gene matches: 10. The germline gives CDR1 MGHDK, CDR2 SYGVNS.